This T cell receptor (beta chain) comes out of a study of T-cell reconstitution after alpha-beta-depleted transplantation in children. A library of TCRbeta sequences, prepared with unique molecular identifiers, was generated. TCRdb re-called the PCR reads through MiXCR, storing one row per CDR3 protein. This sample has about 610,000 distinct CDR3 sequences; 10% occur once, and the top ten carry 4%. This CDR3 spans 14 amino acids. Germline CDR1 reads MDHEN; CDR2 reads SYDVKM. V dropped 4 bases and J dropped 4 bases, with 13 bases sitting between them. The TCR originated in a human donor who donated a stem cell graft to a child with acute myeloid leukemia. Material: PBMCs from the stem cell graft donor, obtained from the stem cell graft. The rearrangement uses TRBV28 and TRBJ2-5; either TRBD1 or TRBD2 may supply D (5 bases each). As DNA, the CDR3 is TGTGCCAGCAGTTGGGACCGCTTCGCAGAGACCCAGTACTTC. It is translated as CASSWDRFAETQYF.